The next 14 T cell receptor beta chains were all read from a single sample in a study of breast tumors, draining lymph nodes, adjacent tissues (dated by TCRdb to between 2015 and 2016). Lymph node samples were obtained from the axillary draining lymph nodes of breast cancer patients. Libraries were made using multiplex PCR. TCRdb lists the instrument as Illumina HiSeq 2000. TCRdb handled the public reads itself, with Q25 trimming in fastp and clone calling in MiXCR, and kept productive beta chains. CDR3 protein duplicates are merged, each entry listing the most common genes and DNA. This sample comprises 200,000 or so distinct CDR3 sequences, approximately 33% of them detected only once. The ten top clones hold more than 4% of the sample. Sequences were obtained from axillary lymph node tissue. These receptors were collected from a female donor with breast cancer. Some clones in this sample may be carry-over from other donors' samples.

At least ten counts were recorded for this clonotype. This chain connects TRBV11-2 to TRBJ2-1; D unresolved. Germline V gives CDR1 SGHAT, CDR2 FQNNGV. CDR3 size: 16 residues. V lost 1 base and J lost 0, with 10 bases in between. The DNA for the CDR3 is TGTGCCAGCAGCTTAGGACACGGCAGCTCCTACAATGAGCAGTTCTTC. This translates into CASSLGHGSSYNEQFF.

This clonotype has a count of ten or more. This rearrangement joins TRBV2 to TRBJ2-3; 7 bases map to TRBD2. Germline V gives CDR1 SNHLY, CDR2 FYNNEI. Trimming removed 1 base from V and 0 bases from J; junction bases left unmatched: 1. This CDR3 spans 15 amino acids. CDR3: CASSEGGGSTDTQYF. The CDR3 nucleotides are TGTGCCAGCAGTGAAGGGGGGGGAAGCACAGATACGCAGTATTTT.

This clonotype has ten or more counts. The CDR3 here is CASSPRTGLKETQYF. CDR3 sequence (DNA): TGTGCCAGCAGCCCCCGGACAGGCCTAAAAGAGACCCAGTACTTC. This chain links TRBV11-1 with TRBJ2-5, with 7 nucleotides matching TRBD1. V shed 5 bases and J 3 bases; nucleotides not matched to a gene: 9. CDR1 SGHAT and CDR2 FQDESV come from the germline V gene (reference sequence). The CDR3 sequence is 15 residues long.

Points on this clonotype: Relative to the germline gene, one junction end is altered; a read error may explain this. The chain uses TRBV5-6 and TRBJ1-2, with D possibly matching TRBD1 (6 bases). The germline CDR1 and CDR2 sequences are SGHDT and YYEEEE. CDR3 size: 16 residues. CDR3 DNA: TGTGCCTGCAGCTTGGCCCTCGCAGGGGCGAGCTGTGGCTACACCTTC. Translated: CACSLALAGASCGYTF.

This clonotype was recorded a few times. With a much larger clone just one base away, this may be a read error. The rearrangement joins TRBV7-9 to TRBJ2-7; 11 bases agree with TRBD2. This CDR3 spans 17 amino acids. From germline, CDR1 is SEHNR and CDR2 FQNEAQ (reference sequence). V was pared by 0 bases and J by 8 bases, with 12 bases of the junction left unmatched. CDR3 nucleotides: TGTGCCAGCAGCTTAGCCGGACTAGCGGGTCGAAGGGACCAGCAGTACTTC. Translated, it gives CASSLAGLAGRRDQQYF.

V is TRBV7-8 and J is TRBJ2-3; maybe TRBD1 (6 bases). With 7 bases removed from V and 11 bases from J, the gap between germline ends came to 19 bases. This CDR3 has 13 residues. Germline V lookup: CDR1 SGHVS, CDR2 FQNEAQ. For the CDR3, the DNA is TGTGCCAGCAACGTACAGGGAGCTCAGGAGCAGTATTTT. Translating it yields CASNVQGAQEQYF.

This clonotype was counted ten times or more. The chain links TRBV15 to TRBJ2-3; 8 nucleotides align to TRBD2. This CDR3 is built from 18 residues. Germline trimming cut 0 bases from V and 1 base from J; bases unmatched to any gene: 9. CDR1 and CDR2 (germline): LNHNV, YYDKDF (reference sequence). CDR3 DNA: TGTGCCACCAGCAGAGATGTGGTGGGCGGGGGGCGCACAGATACGCAGTATTTT. As protein: CATSRDVVGGGRTDTQYF.

This chain joins TRBV9 and TRBJ2-6; D unresolved. Trimming removed 2 bases at V and 0 bases at J, with 18 bases between. CDR3 size: 19 residues. Germline V gene lookup returns CDR1 SGDLS and CDR2 YYNGEE. The CDR3 loop is CASSVSGGIGSSGANVLTF. In DNA, the CDR3 is TGTGCCAGCAGCGTCTCAGGTGGGATAGGGTCCTCTGGGGCCAACGTCCTGACTTTC.

This clonotype showed up many times. This chain links TRBV4-3 with TRBJ1-4; 8 bases match TRBD1. J was trimmed by 4 bases and V by 4 bases; bases with no gene match: 17. The CDR3 spans 19 residues. From germline, CDR1 is LGHNA and CDR2 YSLEER. In DNA, the CDR3 is TGCGCCAGCAGCCGAGGTGCGCCAGGGCAGGGGGCCGTTAATGAAAAACTGTTTTTT. Translating gives CASSRGAPGQGAVNEKLFF.

This clonotype was found many times. This chain links TRBV30 with TRBJ1-2, with TRBD1 as a possible D gene (5 bases). The CDR3 is made up of 12 amino acids. V lost 3 bases and J lost 5, with 10 bases in between. The germline V gene has CDR1 GTSNPN and CDR2 SVGIG (reference sequence). For the CDR3, the DNA is TGTGCCTGGAGAGGGACGACTTATGGCTACACCTTC. It yields the protein CAWRGTTYGYTF.

This clonotype was counted many times. This chain connects TRBV10-3 to TRBJ2-2; D assignment may be TRBD1 or TRBD2 (5 bases each). This CDR3 has 13 amino acids. V lost 2 bases to trimming and J lost 6 bases, with 7 bases between them. Germline lookup yields CDR1 ENHRY and CDR2 SYGVKD. CDR3 nucleotide sequence: TGTGCCATCAGTGAGATGGGGGCCGGGGAGCTGTTTTTT. Translating gives CAISEMGAGELFF.

The table lists this clonotype with many counts. V usage is TRBV11-2 and J usage is TRBJ1-4, with unresolved D. The germline gives CDR1 SGHAT, CDR2 FQNNGV. With 0 bases removed from V and 3 bases from J, the gap between germline ends came to 11 bases. This CDR3 region has 16 residues. Here the CDR3 DNA reads TGTGCCAGCAGCTTAGATCGGGCAGGATCTAATGAAAAACTGTTTTTT. Translating it yields CASSLDRAGSNEKLFF.

CDR3 sequence reads: CASGREGTGGNQPQHF. The CDR3 DNA reads TGTGCCAGTGGAAGGGAAGGGACAGGGGGAAATCAGCCCCAGCATTTT. This chain connects TRBV19 to TRBJ1-5; the match to TRBD1 covers 11 bases. The CDR3 is 16 amino acids. From germline, CDR1 is LNHDA and CDR2 SQIVND (reference sequence). V shed 8 bases and J 4 bases; nucleotides not matched to a gene: 10.

The chain uses TRBV19 and TRBJ1-2, with 8 bases lining up with TRBD1. V lost 8 bases, J lost 5 bases, and 10 bases stayed unmatched. Germline V CDR1 and CDR2: LNHDA, SQIVND (reference sequence). The CDR3 consists of 14 residues. The CDR3 loop reads CASAGKTGVYGYTF. CDR3 DNA: TGTGCCAGTGCTGGGAAGACAGGGGTTTATGGCTACACCTTC.